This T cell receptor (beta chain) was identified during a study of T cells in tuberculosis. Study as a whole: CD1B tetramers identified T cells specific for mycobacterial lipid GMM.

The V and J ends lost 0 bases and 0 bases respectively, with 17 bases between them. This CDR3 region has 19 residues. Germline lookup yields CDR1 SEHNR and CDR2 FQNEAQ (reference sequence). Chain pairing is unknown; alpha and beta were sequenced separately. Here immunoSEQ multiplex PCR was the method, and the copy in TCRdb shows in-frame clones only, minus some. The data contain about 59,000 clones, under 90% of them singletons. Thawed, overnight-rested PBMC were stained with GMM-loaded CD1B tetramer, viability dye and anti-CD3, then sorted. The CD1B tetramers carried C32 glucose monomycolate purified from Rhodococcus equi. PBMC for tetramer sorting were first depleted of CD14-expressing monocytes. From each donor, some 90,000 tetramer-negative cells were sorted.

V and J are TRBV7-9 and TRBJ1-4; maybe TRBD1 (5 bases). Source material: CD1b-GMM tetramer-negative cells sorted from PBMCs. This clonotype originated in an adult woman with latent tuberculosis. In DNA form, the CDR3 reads TGTGCCAGCAGCTTAGCACGAAGGTGGGGGACTGCAACTAATGAAAAACTGTTTTTT. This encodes CASSLARRWGTATNEKLFF.